This paragraph reports one TCR beta chain. Its antigen is undetermined. This record comes from a study of cytomegalovirus exposure and HLA in healthy donors. About the research overall: Earlier findings included 100 million to 130 million unique TCR beta sequences obtained from about 179 million T cells. The study's findings and limits: Association with HLA alleles at 0.05 false discovery rate was found for about 17,000 TCR beta sequences in a later analysis. The productive fraction for most TCR beta V segments was about 90% or about 30% in an earlier analysis.

Germline V gene sequence: CDR1 KGHSH, CDR2 LQKENI. The CDR3 covers 16 residues. V lost 3 bases and J lost 5; bases outside the gene matches: 9. The PCR had 60 Vbeta and 13 Jbeta primers. The data were produced by immunoSEQ multiplex PCR, yet TCRdb's version contains in-frame clones alone and is incomplete. The repertoire has 150,000 to 200,000 clones, 65% to 85% of them found once; the top ten carry 1.2%. The TCR originated in a boy between 2 and 15 years old in good health and CMV-seronegative. V is TRBV18 and J is TRBJ2-3, with 9 bases identical to TRBD2. Sequenced: PBMCs. In DNA, the CDR3 is TGTGCCAGCTCACCCTTAGCGGGAGAGGTTAAAGATACGCAGTATTTT. Translated, it gives CASSPLAGEVKDTQYF.